The present T cell receptor beta chain was sequenced within a study of T cells in Graves' hyperthyroidism and ophthalmopathy (dated by TCRdb to 2018 to 2020). Some background on the complete study: TCR V-J signatures able to tell the groups apart were searched for in a discovery cohort of 100 patients, of whom 43 had Graves' ophthalmopathy and around 57 had stable Graves' hyperthyroidism. TCR Vbeta CDR3 sequencing of 135 peripheral blood samples (over 40 ophthalmopathy, about 74 hyperthyroidism and approximately 17 progressor patients) is reported in the paper. Following sampling, methimazole starting at 30 mg daily was given to hyperthyroidism patients, and high-dose intravenous methylprednisolone was given to ophthalmopathy patients. Prospective prediction of ophthalmopathy was tested in an independent validation cohort of approximately 18 hyperthyroidism patients and 17 patients who later progressed to ophthalmopathy. Thyroid tissue and blood T-cell repertoires from several Graves' hyperthyroidism patients were also compared in the study. The roughly 94 discovery patients were randomly split 7:3 into training and test sets. Study-wide findings and limitations: No statistical method was used to set the sample size in advance, and investigators knew the group allocation. Most expanded thyroid clonotypes (frequency above 0.001) were also found in blood, which suggests that blood repertoires may mirror thyroid immune responses. A 13 V-J signature model separated ophthalmopathy from stable hyperthyroidism, with nearly 90% sensitivity and 81.08% specificity in cross-validation and 80%/75% in testing. In validation, progression to ophthalmopathy was predicted by the model with more than 65% sensitivity and 72% to 85% specificity, a median of roughly 6 months before onset.

The TCR beta CDR3 regions were amplified from RNA transcripts. The TCR CDR3 was subjected to a first round of RT-PCR using the HTBI primer set and the Qiagen OneStep RT-PCR kit. Libraries were constructed in a second round of multiplex PCR, after which size selection and purification were carried out. Libraries were sequenced paired-end with 100 bp reads on an Illumina HiSeq2000. As for how the authors treated the data: SOAPnuke was used to process the raw data, removing reads that contained adapters or uncalled bases, had a mean Phred below 15, or lacked an exact match to the constant primer or identifier. High-quality paired reads were merged using COPE v1.2.5, and each unique nucleotide sequence was defined as a clonotype. MiTCR v1.1 was used to align the clonotypes against IMGT TRBV, TRBD and TRBJ reference segments. The analysis was restricted to V-J combinations with a frequency above 0.0001, which together covered 99.2% of the repertoires. A TCS score was defined as the ratio of F50 (clonal expansion) to E x V (chaos), with BLOSUM62-based TCRdist applied between CDR3 peptides within each V-J. Welch's t-statistics and random forest reduced roughly 540 V-J features to some 14, which were used in a naive Bayes classifier (R e1071). Thyroid-blood repertoire similarity was quantified with the Morisita-Horn index. TCRdb reran the public reads through fastp at Q25 and MiXCR, keeping productive beta chains. Rows with a matching CDR3 protein are joined into one entry that keeps the most common DNA and genes. TCRdb, not the original authors, processed these V and J calls. Present in this sample are 450,000 to 700,000 distinct CDR3 sequences, about 45% of which were seen just once. The ten largest clones capture about 20% of the sample.

The V end loses 3 bases and the J end loses 9 bases, and a stretch of 12 bases separates them. CDR1 and CDR2, per the germline V gene (reference sequence), are LNHDA and SQIVND. The CDR3 sequence holds 13 residues, the cysteine and phenylalanine included. The DNA shown is the 39-base CDR3, in frame from base 1. Exclusion was applied to patients with uncontrolled infections, other autoimmune diseases, pregnancy or lactation. Diagnoses relied on clinical symptoms, serum thyroxine and TRAb, thyroid ultrasound and orbital computed tomography. Total RNA was extracted with Trizol reagent, and quality was checked on an Agilent 2100 Bioanalyzer. This clonotype was seen repeatedly, ten times or more. Its antigen specificity is not known. No base quality information exists; no much larger clone differs at one position.

Sample: peripheral blood or thyroid tissue (not recorded which). The rearrangement combines TRBV19 with TRBJ1-5; TRBD1 is a weak D gene call, 6 bases matching. The TCR originated in an adult woman with Graves' disease, either hyperthyroidism or ophthalmopathy (not recorded which). CDR3 sequence: CASSINRDGPQHF. The DNA sequence is as follows: TGTGCCAGTAGTATCAACAGGGACGGGCCCCAGCATTTT.